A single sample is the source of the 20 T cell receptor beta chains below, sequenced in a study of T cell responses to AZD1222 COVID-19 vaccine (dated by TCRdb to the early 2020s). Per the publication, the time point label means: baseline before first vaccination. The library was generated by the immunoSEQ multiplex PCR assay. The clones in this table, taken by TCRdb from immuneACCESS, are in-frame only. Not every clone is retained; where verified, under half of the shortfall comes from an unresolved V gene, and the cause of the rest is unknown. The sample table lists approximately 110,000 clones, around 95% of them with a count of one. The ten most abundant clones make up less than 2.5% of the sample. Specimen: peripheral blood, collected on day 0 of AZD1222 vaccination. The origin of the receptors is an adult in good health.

CDR3 amino acids: CASGTPSSYEQYF. The CDR3, as DNA: TGTGCCAGCGGGACACCAAGCTCCTACGAGCAGTACTTC. The rearrangement uses TRBV11-1 and TRBJ2-7; D may be TRBD1 (6 bases). Germline loops: CDR1 SGHAT, CDR2 FQDESV (reference sequence). The CDR3 totals 13 residues. V was clipped by 8 bases and J by 0 bases, with 11 bases between them.

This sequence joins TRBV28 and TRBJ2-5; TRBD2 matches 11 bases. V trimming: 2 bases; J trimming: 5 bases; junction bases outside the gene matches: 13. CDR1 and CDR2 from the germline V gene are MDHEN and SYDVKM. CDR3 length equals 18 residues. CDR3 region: CASSLPGTSGGPRETQYF. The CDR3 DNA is TGTGCCAGCAGTTTACCCGGGACTAGCGGTGGACCGCGGGAGACCCAGTACTTC.

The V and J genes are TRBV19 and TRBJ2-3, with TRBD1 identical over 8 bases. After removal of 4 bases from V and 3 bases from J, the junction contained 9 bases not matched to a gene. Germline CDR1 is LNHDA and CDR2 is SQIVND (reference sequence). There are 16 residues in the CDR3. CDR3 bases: TGTGCCAGTAGTACTCGGACAGGGAGAGGGACAGATACGCAGTATTTT. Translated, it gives CASSTRTGRGTDTQYF.

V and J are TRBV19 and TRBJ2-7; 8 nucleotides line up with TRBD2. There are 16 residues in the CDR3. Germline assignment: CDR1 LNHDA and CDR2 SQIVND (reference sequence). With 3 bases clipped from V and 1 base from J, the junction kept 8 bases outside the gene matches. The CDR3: CASSIRPAGASYEQYF. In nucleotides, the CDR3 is TGTGCCAGTAGTATCCGTCCAGCGGGAGCTTCCTACGAGCAGTACTTC.

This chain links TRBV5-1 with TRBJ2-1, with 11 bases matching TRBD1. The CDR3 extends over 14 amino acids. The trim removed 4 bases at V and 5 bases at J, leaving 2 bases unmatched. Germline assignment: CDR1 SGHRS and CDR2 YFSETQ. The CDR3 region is CASSADRGHNEQFF. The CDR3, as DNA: TGCGCCAGCAGCGCGGACAGGGGGCACAATGAGCAGTTCTTC.

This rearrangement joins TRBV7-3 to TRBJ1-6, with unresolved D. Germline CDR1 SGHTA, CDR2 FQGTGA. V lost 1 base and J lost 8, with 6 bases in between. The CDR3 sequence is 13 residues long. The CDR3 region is CASSLMVDSPLHF. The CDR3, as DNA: TGTGCCAGCAGCTTAATGGTGGATTCACCCCTCCACTTT.

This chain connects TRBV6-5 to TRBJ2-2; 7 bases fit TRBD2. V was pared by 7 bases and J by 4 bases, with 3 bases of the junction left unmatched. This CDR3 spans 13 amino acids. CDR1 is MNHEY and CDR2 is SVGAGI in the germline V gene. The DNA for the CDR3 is TGTGCCAGCAAGGGCGGGGGCACCGGGGAGCTGTTTTTT. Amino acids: CASKGGGTGELFF.

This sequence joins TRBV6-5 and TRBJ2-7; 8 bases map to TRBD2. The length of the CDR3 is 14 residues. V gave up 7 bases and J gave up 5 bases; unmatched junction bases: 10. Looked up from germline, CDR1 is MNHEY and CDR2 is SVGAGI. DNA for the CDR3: TGTGCCAGCACTATACAAGCGGGAGCGGACGAGCAGTACTTC. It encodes CASTIQAGADEQYF.

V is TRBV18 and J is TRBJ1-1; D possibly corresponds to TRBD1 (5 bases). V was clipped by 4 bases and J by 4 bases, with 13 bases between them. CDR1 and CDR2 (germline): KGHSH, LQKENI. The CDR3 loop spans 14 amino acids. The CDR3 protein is CASSRLSGLTEAFF. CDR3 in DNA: TGTGCCAGCTCACGTTTGTCAGGGCTCACTGAAGCTTTCTTT.

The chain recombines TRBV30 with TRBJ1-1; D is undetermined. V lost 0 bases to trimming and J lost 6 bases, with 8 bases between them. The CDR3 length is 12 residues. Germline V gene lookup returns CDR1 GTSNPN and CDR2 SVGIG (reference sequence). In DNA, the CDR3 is TGTGCCTGGAGTGTAGTCCCTGCTGAAGCTTTCTTT. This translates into CAWSVVPAEAFF.

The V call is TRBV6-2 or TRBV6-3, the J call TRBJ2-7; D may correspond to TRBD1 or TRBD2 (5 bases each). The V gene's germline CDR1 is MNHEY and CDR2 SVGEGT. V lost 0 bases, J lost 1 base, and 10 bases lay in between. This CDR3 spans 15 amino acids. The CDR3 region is CASSYSGRRSYEQYF. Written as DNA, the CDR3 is TGTGCCAGCAGTTACTCGGGACGTCGTTCCTACGAGCAGTACTTC.

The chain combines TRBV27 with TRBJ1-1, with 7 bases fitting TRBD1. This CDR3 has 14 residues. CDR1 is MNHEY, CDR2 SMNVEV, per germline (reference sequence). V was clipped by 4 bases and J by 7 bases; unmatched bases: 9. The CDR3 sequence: CASSSPPGQHEAFF. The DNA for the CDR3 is TGTGCCAGCAGTTCCCCTCCGGGACAGCATGAAGCTTTCTTT.

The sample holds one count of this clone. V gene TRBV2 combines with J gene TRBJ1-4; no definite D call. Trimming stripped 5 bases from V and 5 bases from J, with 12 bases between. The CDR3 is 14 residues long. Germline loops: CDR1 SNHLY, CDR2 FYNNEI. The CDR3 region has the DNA TGTGCCAGCAGTTTCAGACCCAAAAATGAAAAACTGTTTTTT. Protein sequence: CASSFRPKNEKLFF.

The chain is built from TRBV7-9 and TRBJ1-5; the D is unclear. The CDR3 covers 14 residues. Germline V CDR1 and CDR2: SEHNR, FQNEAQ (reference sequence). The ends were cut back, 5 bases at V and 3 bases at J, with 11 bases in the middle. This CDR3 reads CASSDNTVNQPQHF. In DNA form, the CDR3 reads TGTGCCAGCAGCGATAACACGGTCAATCAGCCCCAGCATTTT.

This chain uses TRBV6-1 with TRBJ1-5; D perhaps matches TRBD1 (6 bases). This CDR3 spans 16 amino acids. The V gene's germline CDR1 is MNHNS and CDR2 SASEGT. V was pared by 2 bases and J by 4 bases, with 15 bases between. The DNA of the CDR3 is TGTGCCAGCAGTGAAACGTCAGGGGTCAAAAATCAGCCCCAGCATTTT. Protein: CASSETSGVKNQPQHF.

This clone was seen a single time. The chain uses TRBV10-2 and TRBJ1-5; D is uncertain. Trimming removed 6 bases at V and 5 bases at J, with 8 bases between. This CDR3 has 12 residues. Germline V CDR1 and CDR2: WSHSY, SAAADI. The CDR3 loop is CASSLEYQPQHF. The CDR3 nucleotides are TGCGCCAGCAGCCTAGAATATCAGCCCCAGCATTTT.

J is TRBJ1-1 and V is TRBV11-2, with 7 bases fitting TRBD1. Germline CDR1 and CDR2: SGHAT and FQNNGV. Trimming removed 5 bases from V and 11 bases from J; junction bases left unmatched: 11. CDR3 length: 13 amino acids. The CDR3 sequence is CASSPNSDRAAFF. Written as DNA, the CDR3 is TGTGCCAGCAGCCCTAACTCAGACAGGGCGGCTTTCTTT.

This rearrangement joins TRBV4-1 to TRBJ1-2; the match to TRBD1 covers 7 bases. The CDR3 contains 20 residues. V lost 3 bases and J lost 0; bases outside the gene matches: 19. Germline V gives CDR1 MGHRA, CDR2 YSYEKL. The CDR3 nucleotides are TGCGCCAGCAGCCAGGACAGGACCCTGCAACTAGATGCCTCTAACTATGGCTACACCTTC. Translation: CASSQDRTLQLDASNYGYTF.

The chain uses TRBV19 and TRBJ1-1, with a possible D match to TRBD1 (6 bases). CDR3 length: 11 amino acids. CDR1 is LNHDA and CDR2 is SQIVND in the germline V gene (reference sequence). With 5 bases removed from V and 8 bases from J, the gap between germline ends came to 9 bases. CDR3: CASSLDREAFF. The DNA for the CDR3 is TGTGCCAGTAGTCTCGACAGGGAAGCTTTCTTT.

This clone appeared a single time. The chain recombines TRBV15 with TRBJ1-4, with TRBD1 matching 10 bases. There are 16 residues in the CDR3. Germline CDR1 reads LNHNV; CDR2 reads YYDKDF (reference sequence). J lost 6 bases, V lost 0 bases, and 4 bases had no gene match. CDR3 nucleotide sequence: TGTGCCACCAGCAGAGACCAGGGGACAGGGGATGAAAAACTGTTTTTT. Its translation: CATSRDQGTGDEKLFF.